The rows below give T cell receptor beta chains drawn from one sample of a study of T-cell memory formation after mild COVID-19. TCRdb processed the 5' RACE reads anew with MiXCR; each CDR3 protein has one entry. This table holds 11,000 to 15,000 distinct CDR3 sequences, roughly 20% found once. The specimen sequenced was PBMCs or a T cell subset sorted from them (not recorded which). These receptors all stem from an adult woman who had mild COVID-19 (a few samples of this study predate the infection). Cell type and time point are not known. Each CDR3 is given with its conserved first and last residue. A D gene is named only where the DNA matches it firmly. Expanded clones get a size class; other rows say once, few or many, or leave the size out.

abundance	v_gene	d_gene	j_gene	CDR3aa	CDR3nt
many	TRBV7-8	-	TRBJ2-3	CASSPYGDTQYF	TGTGCCAGCAGCCCTTACGGGGATACGCAGTATTTT
-	TRBV7-2	TRBD2	TRBJ2-1	CASSRLASTNEQFF	TGTGCCAGCAGCCGACTAGCGTCAACCAATGAGCAGTTCTTC
-	TRBV5-1	-	TRBJ2-1	CASSEILASYNEQFF	TGCGCCAGCAGCGAGATCCTAGCGTCCTACAATGAGCAGTTCTTC
many	TRBV29-1	-	TRBJ2-1	CSVEGGLRNNEQFF	TGCAGCGTTGAGGGGGGACTCCGAAACAATGAGCAGTTCTTC
many	TRBV2	TRBD1	TRBJ2-1	CAAVQGSSYNEQFF	TGTGCCGCAGTACAGGGGAGCTCCTACAATGAGCAGTTCTTC
many	TRBV4-1	TRBD2	TRBJ2-3	CASSHPPGGPSTDTQYF	TGCGCCAGCAGCCACCCCCCGGGGGGGCCAAGCACAGATACGCAGTATTTT
many	TRBV4-3	-	TRBJ1-1	CASSQGRTTEAFF	TGCGCCAGCAGCCAAGGGCGGACCACTGAAGCTTTCTTT
many	TRBV4-3	-	TRBJ2-1	CASSPKGGNEQFF	TGCGCCAGCAGTCCTAAGGGTGGCAATGAGCAGTTCTTC
many	TRBV19	-	TRBJ1-5	CASSIKGNSNQPQHF	TGTGCCAGTAGTATCAAGGGTAATAGCAATCAGCCCCAGCATTTT
many	TRBV7-9	-	TRBJ1-2	CASSSSTRSYGYTF	TGTGCCAGCAGCTCATCAACTAGGTCCTATGGCTACACCTTC
-	TRBV15	-	TRBJ1-1	CATSRRRGMARAFF	TGTGCCACCAGCAGAAGGAGGGGGATGGCGAGGGCTTTCTTT
many	TRBV7-9	-	TRBJ2-4	CASSLVDGRGNIQYF	TGTGCCAGCAGCTTAGTCGACGGGAGAGGAAACATTCAGTACTTC
many	TRBV4-2	-	TRBJ2-7	CASSQGLRTNSYEQYF	TGTGCCAGCAGCCAAGGTCTTCGGACCAACTCCTACGAGCAGTACTTC
-	TRBV27	-	TRBJ2-2	CASSLQWNTGELFF	TGTGCCAGCAGTCTACAGTGGAACACCGGGGAGCTGTTTTTT
many	TRBV27	-	TRBJ2-2	CASSWAPAVTGELFF	TGTGCCAGCAGTTGGGCACCCGCAGTAACCGGGGAGCTGTTTTTT
many	TRBV6-6	-	TRBJ2-1	CASSYAEPNEQFF	TGTGCCAGCAGTTACGCAGAGCCTAATGAGCAGTTCTTC
many	TRBV15	-	TRBJ1-1	CATSVRDGKAFF	TGTGCCACCAGCGTTCGGGACGGCAAAGCTTTCTTT
many	TRBV20-1	-	TRBJ2-1	CSSCAGYYKDEQFF	TGCAGTTCCTGCGCAGGGTACTATAAGGATGAGCAGTTCTTC
many	TRBV9	-	TRBJ2-1	CASSVALEGLSEQFF	TGTGCCAGCAGCGTAGCTCTCGAAGGCCTGTCTGAGCAGTTCTTC
many	TRBV20-1	-	TRBJ1-2	CSASSHRGQGFYGYTF	TGCAGTGCTAGCTCCCACCGGGGGCAGGGGTTCTATGGCTACACCTTC
many	TRBV24-1	TRBD1	TRBJ2-1	CATSDPGQGVTNEQFF	TGTGCCACCAGTGACCCGGGACAGGGGGTGACCAATGAGCAGTTCTTC
many	TRBV18	-	TRBJ1-2	CASSPRGESIYGYTF	TGTGCCAGCTCACCGAGGGGAGAATCTATCTATGGCTACACCTTC
many	TRBV30	-	TRBJ1-1	CAWIPTNFGNTEAFF	TGTGCCTGGATTCCTACTAACTTTGGGAACACTGAAGCTTTCTTT
many	TRBV5-6	TRBD2	TRBJ2-7	CASSLVIAGGPFEQYF	TGTGCCAGCAGCTTGGTAATAGCGGGAGGGCCGTTCGAGCAGTACTTC
many	TRBV7-9	TRBD2	TRBJ2-1	CASSQSSGTNEQFF	TGTGCCAGCAGCCAGAGTAGCGGGACCAATGAGCAGTTCTTC
many	TRBV20-1	TRBD2	TRBJ2-3	CSARVWEASGRTDTQYF	TGCAGTGCTAGAGTTTGGGAGGCTAGCGGACGCACAGATACGCAGTATTTT